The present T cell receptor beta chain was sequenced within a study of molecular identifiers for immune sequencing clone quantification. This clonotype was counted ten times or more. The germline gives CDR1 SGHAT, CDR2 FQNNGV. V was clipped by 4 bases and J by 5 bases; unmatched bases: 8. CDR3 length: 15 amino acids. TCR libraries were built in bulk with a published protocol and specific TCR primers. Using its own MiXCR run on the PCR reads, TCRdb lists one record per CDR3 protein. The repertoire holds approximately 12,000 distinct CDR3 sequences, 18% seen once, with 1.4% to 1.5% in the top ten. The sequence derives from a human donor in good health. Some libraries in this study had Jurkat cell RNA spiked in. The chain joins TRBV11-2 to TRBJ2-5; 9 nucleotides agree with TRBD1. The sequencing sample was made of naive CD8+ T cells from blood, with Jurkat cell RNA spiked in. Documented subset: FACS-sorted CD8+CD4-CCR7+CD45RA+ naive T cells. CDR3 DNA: TGTGCCAGCAGCTCGAACAGGGGGCGCATTGAGACCCAGTACTTC. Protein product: CASSSNRGRIETQYF.